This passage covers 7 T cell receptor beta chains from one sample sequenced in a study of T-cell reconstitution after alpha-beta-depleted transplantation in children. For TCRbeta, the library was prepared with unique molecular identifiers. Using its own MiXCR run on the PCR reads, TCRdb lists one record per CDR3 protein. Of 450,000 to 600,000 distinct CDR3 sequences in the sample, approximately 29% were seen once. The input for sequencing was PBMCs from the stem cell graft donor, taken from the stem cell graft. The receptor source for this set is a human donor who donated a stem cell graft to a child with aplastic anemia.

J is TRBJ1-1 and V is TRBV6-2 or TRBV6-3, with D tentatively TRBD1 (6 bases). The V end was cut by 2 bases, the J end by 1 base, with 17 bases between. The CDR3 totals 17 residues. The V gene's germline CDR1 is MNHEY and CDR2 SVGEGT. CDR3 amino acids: CASSYKAHRVGNTEAFF. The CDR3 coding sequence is TGTGCCAGCAGTTACAAGGCCCACAGGGTCGGGAACACTGAAGCTTTCTTT.

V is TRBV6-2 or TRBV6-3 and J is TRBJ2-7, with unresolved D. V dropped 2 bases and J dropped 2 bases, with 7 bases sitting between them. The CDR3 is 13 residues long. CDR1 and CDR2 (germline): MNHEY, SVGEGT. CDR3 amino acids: CASSYDTPYEQYV. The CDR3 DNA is TGTGCCAGCAGTTACGACACCCCCTACGAGCAGTACGTC.

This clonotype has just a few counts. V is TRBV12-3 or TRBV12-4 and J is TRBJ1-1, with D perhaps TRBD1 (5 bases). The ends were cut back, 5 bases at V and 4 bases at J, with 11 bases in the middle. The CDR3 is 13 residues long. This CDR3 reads CASSRTGGTEAFF. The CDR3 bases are TGTGCCAGCAGTCGAACAGGAGGCACTGAAGCTTTCTTT.

The CDR3 DNA reads TGTGCCAGCTCGCATCCGGGACAGAGCTCCTACAATGAGCAGTTCTTC. Translated: CASSHPGQSSYNEQFF. V is TRBV18 and J is TRBJ2-1; 7 nucleotides match TRBD1. The CDR3 runs 16 residues. Trimming cost V 6 bases and J 0 bases; bases outside gene matches: 8. Germline CDR1 KGHSH, CDR2 LQKENI.

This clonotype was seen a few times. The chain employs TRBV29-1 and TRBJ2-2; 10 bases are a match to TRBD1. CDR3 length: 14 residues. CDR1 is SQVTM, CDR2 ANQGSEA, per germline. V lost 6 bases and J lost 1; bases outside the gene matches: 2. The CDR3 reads CSVGQGMNTGELFF. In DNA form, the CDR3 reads TGCAGCGTGGGACAGGGGATGAACACCGGGGAGCTGTTTTTT.

CDR3 DNA sequence: TGCGCCAGCAGCCCCACGGACAGCGGGTATGAGCAGTTCTTC. It translates to CASSPTDSGYEQFF. The chain couples TRBV4-1 to TRBJ2-1, with D perhaps TRBD1 or TRBD2 (6 bases each). The CDR3 sequence is 14 residues long. Germline V CDR1 and CDR2: MGHRA, YSYEKL. Trimming stripped 4 bases from V and 8 bases from J, with 15 bases between.

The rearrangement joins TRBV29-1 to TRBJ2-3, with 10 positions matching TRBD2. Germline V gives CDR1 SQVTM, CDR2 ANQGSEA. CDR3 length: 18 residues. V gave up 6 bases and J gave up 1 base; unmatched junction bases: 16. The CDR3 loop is CSVAVSGRAERGTDTQYF. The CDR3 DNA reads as TGCAGCGTCGCGGTCAGCGGGAGGGCCGAGCGAGGCACAGATACGCAGTATTTT.